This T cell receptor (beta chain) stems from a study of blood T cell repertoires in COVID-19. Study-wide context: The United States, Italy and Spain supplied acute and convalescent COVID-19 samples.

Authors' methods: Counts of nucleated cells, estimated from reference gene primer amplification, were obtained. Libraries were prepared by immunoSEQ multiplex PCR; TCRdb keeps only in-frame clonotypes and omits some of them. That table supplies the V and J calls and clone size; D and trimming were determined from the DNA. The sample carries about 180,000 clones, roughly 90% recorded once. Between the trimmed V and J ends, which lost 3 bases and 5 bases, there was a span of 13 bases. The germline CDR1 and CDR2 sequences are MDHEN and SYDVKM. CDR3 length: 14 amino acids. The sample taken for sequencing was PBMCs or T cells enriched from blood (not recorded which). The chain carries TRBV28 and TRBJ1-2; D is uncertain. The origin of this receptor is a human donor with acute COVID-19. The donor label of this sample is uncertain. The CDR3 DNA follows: TGTGCCAGCAGTTTCTCCCAGGCTGGTTATGGCTACACCTTC. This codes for CASSFSQAGYGYTF.